Described below is a single T cell receptor beta chain sequence and its context. A read error may account for a junction end that differs from germline. Using a J-beta primer mix together with a sample-barcoded 5' primer, a second PCR was run for roughly 7 to 12 cycles. In TCRdb, the 5' RACE reads were re-called with MiXCR into one record per CDR3 protein. The sample records more than 800,000 distinct CDR3 sequences, 35% to 50% being singletons. This record comes from a study of blood T cells in healthy people across ages. The specimen was blood. The receptor's source is a woman aged 55-69 years in good health.

The CDR3 loop reads CSVEGVVGGYTF. The CDR3 nucleotides are TGCAGCGTGGAAGGCGTCGTTGGGGGCTACACCTTC. V and J are TRBV29-1 and TRBJ1-2; D gene unclear. CDR1 and CDR2 (germline): SQVTM, ANQGSEA. The CDR3 length is 12 residues.